Below, one TCR beta chain is given with its context. Its antigen is unidentified. The library came from three nested PCR rounds adapted from ARM-PCR protocols. In TCRdb, the multiplex PCR reads were re-called with MiXCR into one record per CDR3 protein. The data contain 110,000 or so distinct CDR3 sequences, more than 70% of them seen just once; the ten biggest clones take up 30% to 45%. The CDR3 loop spans 17 amino acids. The V end was cut by 1 base, the J end by 6 bases, with 22 bases between. Germline-derived CDR1 and CDR2 are DFQATT and SNEGSKA (reference sequence). RNA was extracted from bulk tissue without any cell sorting. These data belong to a study of tumor and adjacent non-tumor tissue in lung cancer. Regarding the study as a whole: Top 100 clones took a larger repertoire share in normal lung.

V is TRBV20-1 and J is TRBJ2-1; the D is unclear. Material for sequencing was lung tumor tissue. This sequence originates from a woman aged 60-75 years with non-small cell lung cancer. The CDR3 reads CSARAVEVAKPSNEQFF. CDR3 DNA sequence: TGCAGTGCTAGAGCAGTCGAGGTGGCAAAGCCTTCCAATGAGCAGTTCTTC.